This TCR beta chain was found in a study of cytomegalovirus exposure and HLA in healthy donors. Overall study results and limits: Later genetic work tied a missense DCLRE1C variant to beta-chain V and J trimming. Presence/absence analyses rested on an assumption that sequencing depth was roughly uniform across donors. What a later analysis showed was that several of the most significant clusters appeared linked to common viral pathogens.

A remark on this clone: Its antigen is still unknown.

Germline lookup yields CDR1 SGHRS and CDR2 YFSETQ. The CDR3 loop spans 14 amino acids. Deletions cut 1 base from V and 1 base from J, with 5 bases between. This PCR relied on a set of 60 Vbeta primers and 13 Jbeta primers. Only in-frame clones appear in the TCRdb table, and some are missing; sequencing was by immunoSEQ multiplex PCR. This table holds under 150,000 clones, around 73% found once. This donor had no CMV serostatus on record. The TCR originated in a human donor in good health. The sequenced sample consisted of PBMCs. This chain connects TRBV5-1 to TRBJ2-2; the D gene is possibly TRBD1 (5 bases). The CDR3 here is CASSLTGNTGELFF. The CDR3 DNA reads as TGCGCCAGCAGCTTGACAGGGAACACCGGGGAGCTGTTTTTT.